This T cell receptor beta chain was recovered during a study of early T cells in non-severe SARS-CoV-2 infection. Study details: Sequencing targeted bulk RNA from unsorted whole blood, leaving chains unpaired.

V gave up 6 bases and J gave up 5 bases, with 30 bases separating them. The CDR3 runs to 19 residues. Germline V CDR1 and CDR2: MNHEY, SVGEGT. Attached unique molecular identifiers marked individual cDNA molecules. From the 5' RACE reads, TCRdb called clonotypes with MiXCR, one entry per CDR3 protein. This sample has fewer than 85,000 distinct CDR3 sequences, with roughly an eighth found just once. Of note for this clonotype: What it recognizes is unknown.

General study results and limits: The study's VDJdb matching favored anti-spike CD8 responses and missed private and CD4 specificities.

The chain recombines TRBV6-2 or TRBV6-3 with TRBJ2-3; D is perhaps TRBD2 (5 bases). The sequenced sample consisted of whole blood. The source is an adult who was a healthcare worker with PCR-confirmed SARS-CoV-2 infection or an uninfected control (not recorded which). CDR3 loop: CASSSFPLLRDRYRDTQYF. The CDR3 DNA follows: TGTGCCAGCAGCTCCTTTCCCCTACTCCGGGATCGCTATAGAGATACGCAGTATTTT.